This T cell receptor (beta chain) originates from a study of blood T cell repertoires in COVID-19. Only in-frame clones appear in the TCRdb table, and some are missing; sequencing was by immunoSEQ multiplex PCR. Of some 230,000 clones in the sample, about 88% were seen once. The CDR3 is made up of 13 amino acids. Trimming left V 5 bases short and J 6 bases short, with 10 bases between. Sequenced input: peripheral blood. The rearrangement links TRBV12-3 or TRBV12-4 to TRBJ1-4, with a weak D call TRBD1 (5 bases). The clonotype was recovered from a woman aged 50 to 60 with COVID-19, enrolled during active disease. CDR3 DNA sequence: TGTGCCAGCAGTCTTGGGGCGGATGAAAAACTGTTTTTT. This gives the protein CASSLGADEKLFF.